Listed below are T cell receptor beta chains from one sample, sequenced in a study of human T cells and chemical hapten exposure. In TCRdb, the 5' RACE reads were re-called with MiXCR into one record per CDR3 protein. The sample contains about 140,000 distinct CDR3 sequences, about 4% of which appear only once. These TCRs come from a female donor in good health. Both conserved end residues are part of each CDR3. Each record gives: D gene, J gene, clone size, V gene, CDR3 protein, CDR3 DNA. A D gene is named only where the DNA matches it firmly. Rows give clone size only sometimes, using once, few, many, or a class for an expanded clone.

D gene: TRBD2; J gene: TRBJ2-1; clone size: -; V gene: TRBV12-5; CDR3 protein: CASGFRSGGSSYNEQFF; CDR3 DNA: TGTGCTAGTGGTTTTAGGAGCGGGGGGAGCTCCTACAATGAGCAGTTCTTC
D gene: -; J gene: TRBJ2-7; clone size: few; V gene: TRBV6-1; CDR3 protein: CASRDYDRAPYEQYF; CDR3 DNA: TGTGCCAGCAGGGACTACGACAGGGCCCCCTACGAGCAGTACTTC
D gene: TRBD1; J gene: TRBJ1-3; clone size: many; V gene: TRBV9; CDR3 protein: CASSPQGTVGNTIYF; CDR3 DNA: TGTGCCAGCAGCCCACAGGGGACGGTTGGAAACACCATATATTTT
D gene: TRBD2; J gene: TRBJ2-7; clone size: many; V gene: TRBV12-3/TRBV12-4; CDR3 protein: CASSSPNQLAGRSYEQYF; CDR3 DNA: TGTGCCAGCAGTTCCCCTAACCAACTAGCGGGGCGATCCTACGAGCAGTACTTC
D gene: -; J gene: TRBJ1-1; clone size: -; V gene: TRBV28; CDR3 protein: CASIFTANTEAFF; CDR3 DNA: TGTGCCAGCATTTTCACGGCGAACACTGAAGCTTTCTTT
D gene: -; J gene: TRBJ1-5; clone size: many; V gene: TRBV20-1; CDR3 protein: CSAREKVNGQDYNQPQHF; CDR3 DNA: TGCAGTGCTAGAGAAAAGGTCAACGGGCAGGATTACAATCAGCCCCAGCATTTT
D gene: -; J gene: TRBJ2-3; clone size: many; V gene: TRBV29-1; CDR3 protein: CSVVYSLEDTQYF; CDR3 DNA: TGCAGCGTTGTGTACTCACTAGAGGATACGCAGTATTTT
D gene: TRBD1; J gene: TRBJ2-1; clone size: many; V gene: TRBV6-1; CDR3 protein: CASRRDRGNEQFF; CDR3 DNA: TGTGCCAGCCGCCGGGACAGGGGAAATGAGCAGTTCTTC
D gene: -; J gene: TRBJ1-2; clone size: many; V gene: TRBV29-1; CDR3 protein: CSGGGPDNYGYTF; CDR3 DNA: TGCAGCGGTGGAGGGCCTGATAACTATGGCTACACCTTC
D gene: -; J gene: TRBJ2-7; clone size: few; V gene: TRBV12-3/TRBV12-4; CDR3 protein: CASTSRPLREQYF; CDR3 DNA: TGTGCCAGCACCTCTAGGCCACTTCGGGAGCAGTACTTC
D gene: -; J gene: TRBJ2-7; clone size: many; V gene: TRBV18; CDR3 protein: CASSPPGVGDGIYEQYF; CDR3 DNA: TGTGCCAGCTCACCACCGGGGGTCGGGGACGGGATCTACGAGCAGTACTTC
D gene: TRBD2; J gene: TRBJ2-5; clone size: many; V gene: TRBV7-3; CDR3 protein: CASSFQGGEETQYF; CDR3 DNA: TGTGCCAGCAGCTTTCAGGGAGGGGAAGAGACCCAGTACTTC
D gene: -; J gene: TRBJ1-2; clone size: many; V gene: TRBV5-1; CDR3 protein: CASSYTTGNYGYTF; CDR3 DNA: TGCGCCAGCAGCTATACGACAGGAAACTATGGCTACACCTTC
D gene: -; J gene: TRBJ2-5; clone size: -; V gene: TRBV28; CDR3 protein: CASSFTGPRTQYF; CDR3 DNA: TGTGCCAGCAGTTTCACAGGGCCCCGGACCCAGTACTTC
D gene: TRBD1; J gene: TRBJ1-1; clone size: -; V gene: TRBV3-1; CDR3 protein: CASSLQGTGGEAFF; CDR3 DNA: TGTGCCAGCAGCCTTCAAGGGACAGGGGGTGAAGCTTTCTTT
D gene: -; J gene: TRBJ1-3; clone size: many; V gene: TRBV28; CDR3 protein: CASFSSGNTIYF; CDR3 DNA: TGTGCCAGCTTTTCTTCTGGAAACACCATATATTTT